The 5 T cell receptor beta chains in this list originate from one sample, sequenced in a study of blood T cell repertoires in COVID-19. TCRdb's table, derived via immunoSEQ multiplex PCR, lists solely in-frame clones and lacks some. The table lists 150,000 to 200,000 clones, around 83% of them singletons, with 7.6% in the top ten. Material: peripheral blood. The origin of the receptors is a woman in her seventies with COVID-19, enrolled during active disease.

On this clone: Other DNA sequences in the same sample also yield this CDR3. This rearrangement joins TRBV6-2 or TRBV6-3 to TRBJ2-7, with D perhaps matching TRBD2 (6 bases). Germline CDR1 reads MNHEY; CDR2 reads SVGEGT. Trimming pared 3 bases from V and 3 bases from J, leaving 9 bases between. The CDR3 runs 13 residues. The CDR3 nucleotides are TGTGCCAGCAGTTATCTCGGGAGCTACGAGCAGTACTTC. This codes for CASSYLGSYEQYF.

This clone was seen a handful of times. V usage is TRBV6-1 and J usage is TRBJ2-7; D is possibly TRBD2 (6 bases). CDR3 length: 14 amino acids. Germline CDR1 MNHNS, CDR2 SASEGT. V dropped 0 bases and J dropped 3 bases, with 9 bases sitting between them. The CDR3 DNA sequence: TGTGCCAGCAGTGAAGCGGGAGGTGTCTACGAGCAGTACTTC. Translated: CASSEAGGVYEQYF.

CDR3 nucleotide sequence: TGTGCTAGTGGTTGGGGCCGGCAGGGGGCTGGAGAGACCCAGTACTTC. Protein sequence: CASGWGRQGAGETQYF. The chain combines TRBV12-5 with TRBJ2-5, with 8 bases matching TRBD1. V lost 4 bases to trimming and J lost 4 bases; unmatched junction nucleotides: 11. Germline lookup yields CDR1 LGHNT and CDR2 FRNRAP. The CDR3 runs to 16 residues.

This chain connects TRBV6-5 to TRBJ2-1; 9 nucleotides align to TRBD2. J lost 8 bases, V lost 7 bases, and 12 bases had no gene match. There are 15 residues in the CDR3. Germline V CDR1 and CDR2: MNHEY, SVGAGI. The CDR3 coding sequence is TGTGCCAGCAAATTTTATAGCGGGAGAGGCGATGAGCAGTTCTTC. This gives the protein CASKFYSGRGDEQFF.

The chain links TRBV9 to TRBJ2-7, with 10 bases fitting TRBD2. The trim removed 2 bases at V and 5 bases at J, leaving 4 bases unmatched. Germline CDR1 and CDR2: SGDLS and YYNGEE. The CDR3 spans 14 residues. CDR3 protein: CASSVWLAGDEQYF. CDR3 DNA: TGTGCCAGCAGCGTGTGGCTAGCGGGAGACGAGCAGTACTTC.